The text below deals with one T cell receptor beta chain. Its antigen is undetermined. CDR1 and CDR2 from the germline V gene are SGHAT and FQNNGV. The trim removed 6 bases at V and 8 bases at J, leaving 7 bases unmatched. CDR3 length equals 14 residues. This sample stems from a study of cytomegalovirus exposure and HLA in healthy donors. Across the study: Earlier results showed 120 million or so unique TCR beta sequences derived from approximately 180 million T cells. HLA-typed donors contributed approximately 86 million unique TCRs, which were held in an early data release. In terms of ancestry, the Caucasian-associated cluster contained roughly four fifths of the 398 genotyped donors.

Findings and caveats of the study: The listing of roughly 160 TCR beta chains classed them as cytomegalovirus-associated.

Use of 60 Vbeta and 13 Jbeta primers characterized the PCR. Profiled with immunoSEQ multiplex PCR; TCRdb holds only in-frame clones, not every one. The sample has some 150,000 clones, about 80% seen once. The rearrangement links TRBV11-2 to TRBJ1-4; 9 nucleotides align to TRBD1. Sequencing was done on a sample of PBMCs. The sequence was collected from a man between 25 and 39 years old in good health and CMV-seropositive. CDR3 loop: CASSRDRETEKLFF. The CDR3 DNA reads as TGTGCCAGCAGTAGGGACAGGGAGACCGAAAAACTGTTTTTT.